The rows below give T cell receptor beta chains drawn from one sample of a study of shared clonotypes between healthy human individuals. TCRdb's copy holds only in-frame clones and misses some; the assay was immunoSEQ multiplex PCR. Of about a million clones detected, 70% to 80% appear once; the ten largest clones hold roughly 0.9%. The source material was memory CD4+ T cells from PBMCs. These receptors originate from a man between 18 and 29 years old in good health. Some clones in this sample may be carry-over from other donors' samples. CDR3s leave out the opening cysteine and the closing phenylalanine or tryptophan.

length	V	CDR3
10	TRBV5-1	ASSPGSYEQY
14	TRBV6-5	ASSYLGLLFHNEQF
12	TRBV4-2	ASSREGGSYEQY
10	TRBV10-3	AIRQGLGGYT
14	TRBV5-1	ASSYTGAANTGELF
12	TRBV6-5	ASSPDRVVWSYT
13	TRBV7-2	ASSLTGSFSYEQY
11	TRBV2	ASSSGQGGEQY
12	TRBV28	ASRIRGGGEKLF
12	TRBV28	ASSPDWAGTEAF
13	TRBV28	ASSFRVGGHQPQH
12	TRBV29-1	SGAVQEAHNEQF
15	TRBV27	ASSLFWGGPSTDTQY
13	TRBV10-3	AIRGRLDSGNTIY
16	TRBV6-4	ASSGGASGRASTDTQY
11	TRBV5-1	ASSSLMSGELF
11	TRBV5-8	ASSGQGQETQY
12	TRBV5-8	ASSGDNLGQPQH
15	TRBV27	ASSPYVDASATGELF
14	TRBV6-1	ASSDRGTNSNQPQH
15	TRBV18	ASSPGRPDLSGNTIY
13	TRBV7-6	ASSLGPISGNTIY
13	TRBV5-6	ASRSIGGSKNIQY
11	TRBV28	ASIPTDPYEQY
12	TRBV5-1	ASSGQGPYSGYT
14	TRBV5-6	ASSLGRGGTNYGYT
12	TRBV5-1	ASSLAGNGETQY
13	TRBV5-6	ASSLLGQGLGEQY
13	TRBV11-1	ASSRPGGGDYEQY
13	TRBV7-6	ASSLDLEEAGGYT
12	TRBV5-1	ASGGREGRNEQF
12	TRBV7-2	ASSLGGTGSEQY
13	TRBV14	ASSLTSGRLYEQY
6	TRBV20-1	SAPSIF
15	TRBV19	ASSILAGLANTGELF
14	TRBV18	ASSPLSGRITYEQY
10	TRBV28	ASGLSGNTIY
13	TRBV7-2	ASSTGAGTWETQY
12	TRBV28	ASSQQGYTGELF
15	TRBV11-2	ASSLDEGRRSSYEQY
14	TRBV10-3	ATGDIRGPGANVLT
12	TRBV15	ATSKDLGYGEQF
18	TRBV19	ASSIQKAYRVLLMKGELF
12	TRBV2	ASSLQVSNQPQH
14	TRBV29-1	SVEGLGTSGTYEQY